Listed below are T cell receptor beta chains from one sample, sequenced in a study of OX40 agonist ivuxolimab in advanced cancers. Only in-frame clones appear in the TCRdb table, and some are missing; sequencing was by immunoSEQ multiplex PCR. The sample includes about 100,000 clones, more than 85% of them seen just once. This specimen was CD4+ or CD8+ T cells sorted from blood, taken in a trial of the OX40 agonist ivuxolimab. The source is an adult with an advanced solid tumor such as melanoma, head and neck, liver or kidney cancer. The CDR3 runs from the conserved cysteine through the conserved F or W. Clone size is given for some rows only: seen once, a few or many times, or a class if the clone is expanded.

V: TRBV29-1
J: TRBJ1-1
size: .
CDR3: CSALTGHTEAFF

V: TRBV18
J: TRBJ2-3
size: .
CDR3: CASSFTDTQYF

V: TRBV12-5
J: TRBJ2-3
size: .
CDR3: CASGLGRESTDTQYF

V: TRBV2
J: TRBJ1-2
size: few
CDR3: CASSDRTESRGYTF

V: TRBV4-1
J: TRBJ2-2
size: .
CDR3: CASSLHGGGARNTGELFF

V: TRBV5-1
J: TRBJ2-1
size: .
CDR3: CASSLTSGSKNEQFF

V: TRBV29-1
J: TRBJ2-3
size: .
CDR3: CSVDEGTDTQYF

V: TRBV5-1
J: TRBJ2-2
size: .
CDR3: CASSSPGYWDTGELFF

V: TRBV5-1
J: TRBJ2-1
size: .
CDR3: CASSANRLAESYNEQFF

V: TRBV20-1
J: TRBJ2-1
size: .
CDR3: CSAKLNEQFF

V: TRBV29-1
J: TRBJ2-7
size: few
CDR3: CSVEETTREQYF

V: TRBV27
J: TRBJ1-1
size: .
CDR3: CASRAGGPTTEAFF

V: TRBV5-1
J: TRBJ2-2
size: .
CDR3: CASSLVSSGYTGELFF

V: TRBV6-1
J: TRBJ2-7
size: .
CDR3: CASSESTGEYEQYF

V: TRBV4-1
J: TRBJ1-4
size: .
CDR3: CASSQNAGYGEKLFF

V: TRBV5-6
J: TRBJ2-1
size: .
CDR3: CASSLGLAGGVEQFF

V: TRBV7-2
J: TRBJ1-5
size: .
CDR3: CASSRLGPHQPQHF

V: TRBV28
J: TRBJ1-2
size: .
CDR3: CASRGPPGTTTNYGYTF

V: TRBV9
J: TRBJ2-7
size: .
CDR3: CASSPIAGLKYEQYF

V: TRBV5-4
J: TRBJ2-1
size: .
CDR3: CASISGTPSSYNEQFF

V: TRBV2
J: TRBJ2-4
size: .
CDR3: CASSARQGGLKISIQYF

V: TRBV18
J: TRBJ2-6
size: .
CDR3: CASSRSSGGSSGANVLTF

V: TRBV30
J: TRBJ2-3
size: .
CDR3: CAWIVTSGSPDTQYF

V: TRBV7-9
J: TRBJ1-4
size: .
CDR3: CASRRTGGPTNEKLFF

V: TRBV18
J: TRBJ2-2
size: .
CDR3: CASSPREQNTGELFF

V: TRBV5-1
J: TRBJ2-3
size: .
CDR3: CASSLRRSTDTQYF

V: TRBV5-1
J: TRBJ1-2
size: .
CDR3: CASSLGSGAGGYTF

V: TRBV19
J: TRBJ1-4
size: .
CDR3: CASSVGQGPEKLFF

V: TRBV4-3
J: TRBJ1-4
size: .
CDR3: CASSQAPAITNEKLFF

V: TRBV27
J: TRBJ2-7
size: .
CDR3: CASRTFRKLADDSTYEQYF

V: TRBV6-4
J: TRBJ2-5
size: .
CDR3: CASSDPWGRRGRNGETQYF

V: TRBV7-2
J: TRBJ1-5
size: .
CDR3: CASSPTPGYNQPQHF

V: TRBV6-5
J: TRBJ2-7
size: .
CDR3: CASSDRGRSYEQYF

V: TRBV11-2
J: TRBJ1-2
size: .
CDR3: CASSLGRTDARYTF

V: TRBV5-5
J: TRBJ1-5
size: .
CDR3: CASSLRWTLDQPQHF

V: TRBV19
J: TRBJ1-1
size: .
CDR3: CASNPHRDRTEAFF

V: TRBV10-3
J: TRBJ1-4
size: .
CDR3: CAAGTGDGSNEKLFF

V: TRBV7-2
J: TRBJ2-5
size: .
CDR3: CASSLVAGIGGETQYF

V: TRBV7-2
J: TRBJ2-7
size: .
CDR3: CASSPARLAAIYEQYF

V: TRBV6-5
J: TRBJ1-5
size: once
CDR3: CASRSRDRDQPQHF

V: TRBV29-1
J: .
size: .
CDR3: CSAFRQRDYEQYF

V: TRBV18
J: TRBJ2-1
size: .
CDR3: CASSPTTTGNEQFF

V: TRBV19
J: TRBJ1-2
size: few
CDR3: CASSLQRNYGYTF